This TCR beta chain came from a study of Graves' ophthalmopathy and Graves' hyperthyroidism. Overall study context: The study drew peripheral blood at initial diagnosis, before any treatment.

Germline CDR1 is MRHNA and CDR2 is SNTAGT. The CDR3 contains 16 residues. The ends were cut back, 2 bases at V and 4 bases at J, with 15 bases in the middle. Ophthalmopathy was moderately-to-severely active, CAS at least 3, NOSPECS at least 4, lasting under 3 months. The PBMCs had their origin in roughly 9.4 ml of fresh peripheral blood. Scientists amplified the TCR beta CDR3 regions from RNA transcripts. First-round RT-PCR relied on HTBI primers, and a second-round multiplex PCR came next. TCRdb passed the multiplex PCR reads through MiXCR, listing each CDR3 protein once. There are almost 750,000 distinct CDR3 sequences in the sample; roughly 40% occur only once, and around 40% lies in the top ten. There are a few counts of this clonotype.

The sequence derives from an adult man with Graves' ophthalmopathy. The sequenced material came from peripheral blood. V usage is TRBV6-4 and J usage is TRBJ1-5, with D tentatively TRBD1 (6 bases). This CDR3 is CASSDPVITGNQPQHF. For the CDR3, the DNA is TGTGCCAGCAGTGACCCTGTCATAACAGGGAATCAGCCCCAGCATTTT.